The TCR beta chain described here comes from a study of shared clonotypes between healthy human individuals. V dropped 5 bases and J dropped 0 bases, with 13 bases sitting between them. This CDR3 has 14 residues. Germline V CDR1 and CDR2: GTSNPN, SVGIG (reference sequence). Naive CD8 cells lacked CD45RO and underwent positive selection for CCR7, leaving out terminally differentiated effector memory CD45RA+ cells. This clone has just a few counts. Its antigen is still unknown. Whole-study results and caveats: Lower generation probabilities were found for non-shared clonotypes than for those shared by all four donors.

Only in-frame clones appear in the TCRdb table, and some are missing; sequencing was by immunoSEQ multiplex PCR. The sample contains around 2.1 million clones, approximately 94% of which appear only once. This TCR was recovered from a man aged 18 to 30 in good health. Some clones in this sample may be carry-over from other donors' samples. This chain connects TRBV30 to TRBJ1-1, with TRBD1 as a possible D gene (5 bases). Sequencing was done on a sample of naive CD8+ T cells from PBMCs. The CDR3, as DNA: TGTGCCTGGGACACCGCAGGGATGAACACTGAAGCTTTCTTT. Amino acid sequence: CAWDTAGMNTEAFF.